Below are 20 T cell receptor beta chains sequenced from a single sample in a study of blood T cell repertoires in COVID-19. Using immunoSEQ multiplex PCR, the repertoire was profiled, and TCRdb retains in-frame clones only, with some absent. The profile shows about 160,000 clones, more than 75% of them singletons. The material sequenced was peripheral blood. The receptors shown here come from a man younger than 30 with acute or convalescent COVID-19.

The chain links TRBV6-6 to TRBJ2-7, with D perhaps TRBD1 (6 bases). Between the trimmed V and J ends, which lost 4 bases and 7 bases, there was a span of 17 bases. The CDR3 has 14 amino acids. The germline V gene has CDR1 MNHNY and CDR2 SVGAGI (reference sequence). CDR3 DNA: TGTGCCAGCAGTTCATCCCGGACAGTACGGGAGCAGTACTTC. Translating gives CASSSSRTVREQYF.

The gene calls are TRBV27 and TRBJ2-3, with 7 bases that match TRBD1. V trimming: 3 bases; J trimming: 3 bases; junction bases outside the gene matches: 9. There are 16 residues in the CDR3. CDR1 MNHEY and CDR2 SMNVEV come from the germline V gene (reference sequence). CDR3 DNA: TGTGCCAGCAGTTTCACTCCGGCAGGGGGAACAGATACGCAGTATTTT. Encoded protein: CASSFTPAGGTDTQYF.

This rearrangement joins TRBV5-6 to TRBJ2-1, with TRBD2 matching over 10 bases. Germline CDR1 reads SGHDT; CDR2 reads YYEEEE. This CDR3 region has 15 residues. V shed 5 bases, J shed 3 bases, and the junction held 5 bases outside the gene matches. The CDR3 protein is CASRSGTSVYNEQFF. The CDR3 nucleotides read TGTGCCAGCAGGTCCGGGACTAGCGTCTACAATGAGCAGTTCTTC.

Note on this clone: This sample also contains other DNA sequences that code for the same CDR3. The chain recombines TRBV11-2 with TRBJ1-3; D is possibly TRBD1 (6 bases). The CDR3 extends over 14 amino acids. The V gene lost 5 bases and the J gene lost 1 base, with 9 bases spanning the gap. Looked up from germline, CDR1 is SGHAT and CDR2 is FQNNGV. CDR3 DNA: TGTGCCAGCAGCCTAACAGGGTCTGGAAACACCATATATTTT. Translated, it gives CASSLTGSGNTIYF.

The chain uses TRBV3-1 (or the pseudogene TRBV3-2) and TRBJ2-2; 9 nucleotides match TRBD2. The CDR3 spans 17 residues. Germline loops: CDR1 LGHDT, CDR2 YNNKEL (reference sequence). The J segment lost 4 bases and the V segment lost 0 bases, leaving 6 bases of the junction unmatched. The chain's CDR3 is CASSQERRGGVTGELFF. CDR3 in DNA: TGTGCCAGCAGCCAAGAACGGCGGGGGGGCGTCACCGGGGAGCTGTTTTTT.

This chain uses TRBV7-2 with TRBJ2-3; 8 nucleotides agree with TRBD2. The germline CDR1 and CDR2 sequences are SGHTA and FQGNSA. The CDR3 runs 15 residues. V lost 5 bases, J lost 2 bases, and 6 bases stayed unmatched. The CDR3 loop is CASSIGLAYTDTQYF. CDR3 nucleotide sequence: TGTGCCAGCAGCATAGGACTAGCCTACACAGATACGCAGTATTTT. The full variable domain, its missing parts supplied by reference TRBV7-2 and TRBJ2-3, is GAGVSQSPSNKVTEKGKDVELRCDPISGHTALYWYRQSLGQGLEFLIYFQGNSAPDKSGLPSDRFSAERTGGSVSTLTIQRTQQEDSAVYLCASSIGLAYTDTQYFGPGTRLTVL.

V is TRBV7-8 and J is TRBJ2-1, with D perhaps matching TRBD1 (6 bases). The germline CDR1 and CDR2 sequences are SGHVS and FQNEAQ. There are 16 residues in the CDR3. Trimming took 4 bases from V and 4 from J, leaving 17 bases between them. CDR3 residues: CASSSETGHLYNEQFF. In DNA, the CDR3 is TGTGCCAGCAGCTCGGAGACGGGACACTTGTACAATGAGCAGTTCTTC. Based on the CDR3 plus reference TRBV7-8 and TRBJ2-1, the full variable domain is GAGVSQSPRYKVAKRGQDVALRCDPISGHVSLFWYQQALGQGPEFLTYFQNEAQLDKSGLPSDRFFAERPEGSVSTLKIQRTQQEDSAVYLCASSSETGHLYNEQFFGPGTRLTVL.

The V call is TRBV5-5, the J call TRBJ2-6; D call uncertain. The CDR3 runs to 20 residues. Germline values: CDR1 SGHKS, CDR2 YYEKEE (reference sequence). V lost 5 bases to trimming and J lost 0 bases, with 24 bases between them. CDR3 protein: CASRTSHGWLEPSGANVLTF. For the CDR3, the DNA is TGTGCCAGCAGGACCTCACACGGGTGGTTAGAGCCCTCTGGGGCCAACGTCCTGACTTTC.

This clone has only one observation. This chain joins TRBV9 and TRBJ2-2; 8 positions match TRBD1. V lost 5 bases to trimming and J lost 5 bases; unmatched junction nucleotides: 11. The CDR3 has 16 residues. Germline values: CDR1 SGDLS, CDR2 YYNGEE. CDR3 sequence (DNA): TGTGCCAGCAGTGCTTCAGGGGGCTGGGAAACCGGGGAGCTGTTTTTT. Translation gives CASSASGGWETGELFF.

Here the CDR3 reads CASGLVAGVGEKLFF. CDR3 coding DNA: TGTGCTAGTGGTTTGGTCGCAGGGGTCGGGGAAAAACTGTTTTTT. The chain combines TRBV12-5 with TRBJ1-4; maybe TRBD1 (6 bases). Germline CDR1 reads LGHNT; CDR2 reads FRNRAP. V lost 0 bases, J lost 8 bases, and 13 bases lay in between. This CDR3 region has 15 residues.

The CDR3 nucleotides are TGTGCCAGCAGCTCGGGCGGCCTAGCGCATAAATGGGGTACCGGGGAGCTGTTTTTT. Translation: CASSSGGLAHKWGTGELFF. This chain joins TRBV7-2 and TRBJ2-2, with a weak D call TRBD2 (6 bases). Germline V gene lookup returns CDR1 SGHTA and CDR2 FQGNSA. V lost 4 bases and J lost 5, with 26 bases in between. The CDR3 totals 19 residues.

The genes are TRBV19 and TRBJ1-1; D call uncertain. V dropped 5 bases and J dropped 0 bases, with 10 bases sitting between them. The CDR3 runs to 14 residues. Germline V lookup: CDR1 LNHDA, CDR2 SQIVND (reference sequence). DNA of the CDR3: TGTGCCAGTAGTCTTAATCCGGTGAACACTGAAGCTTTCTTT. Amino acid sequence: CASSLNPVNTEAFF.

On this clone: Other DNA sequences of this sample code for an identical CDR3. V is TRBV30 and J is TRBJ1-5; no clear D gene. Germline V gene lookup returns CDR1 GTSNPN and CDR2 SVGIG (reference sequence). Trimming shortened V by 1 base and J by 1 base, and 8 bases separated the two germline ends. The CDR3 spans 14 residues. This CDR3 is CAWSGTPSNQPQHF. The CDR3 DNA reads TGTGCCTGGAGTGGAACACCCAGCAATCAGCCCCAGCATTTT.

V usage is TRBV12-3 or TRBV12-4 and J usage is TRBJ1-1; D unresolved. CDR3 length equals 13 residues. Trimming cost V 6 bases and J 1 base, with 9 bases left between them. In DNA form, the CDR3 reads TGTGCCAGCAGGGCATCGGGGAACACTGAAGCTTTCTTT. Protein: CASRASGNTEAFF.

The chain joins TRBV10-2 to TRBJ2-7, with D perhaps matching TRBD2 (6 bases). V was trimmed by 0 bases and J by 6 bases, leaving 18 bases between them. Germline CDR1 WSHSY, CDR2 SAAADI. The CDR3 totals 16 residues. CDR3 protein: CASSESEWPRGLEQYF. The CDR3 DNA follows: TGCGCCAGCAGTGAGTCGGAGTGGCCCCGGGGACTCGAGCAGTACTTC.

The V gene is TRBV5-1, the J gene TRBJ2-3; 11 positions agree with TRBD2. V was clipped by 4 bases and J by 0 bases; unmatched bases: 7. The CDR3 consists of 17 residues. The V gene's germline CDR1 is SGHRS and CDR2 YFSETQ. The CDR3 DNA follows: TGCGCCAGCAGCCTATACCGGACTAGCGGGAGCACAGATACGCAGTATTTT. Translating it yields CASSLYRTSGSTDTQYF.

About this clone: The junction departs from the called germline gene at one end, perhaps through a read error. The rearrangement uses TRBV5-4 and TRBJ2-1; 7 nucleotides match TRBD1. This CDR3 is 14 amino acids long. Germline lookup yields CDR1 SGHNT and CDR2 YYREEE (reference sequence). Here the CDR3 DNA reads TGTGCCAGCGGCCACCGGGACAGCTACAATGGGCAGTTCTTC. Amino acids: CASGHRDSYNGQFF. The variable domain in full, with the rest retrieved from reference TRBV5-4 and TRBJ2-1, is ETGVTQSPTHLIKTRGQQVTLRCSSQSGHNTVSWYQQALGQGPQFIFQYYREEENGRGNFPPRFSGLQFPNYSSELNVNALELDDSALYLCASGHRDSYNGQFFGPGTRLTVL.

This clone was counted a few times. The V gene is TRBV2, the J gene TRBJ1-5; D is unresolved. The CDR3 is 16 residues long. Germline V lookup: CDR1 SNHLY, CDR2 FYNNEI. V gave up 6 bases and J gave up 9 bases, with 24 bases separating them. CDR3 nucleotides: TGTGCCAGCAGCGAGAGCGCGACGAACGACGGGTGGCCCCAGCATTTT. It yields the protein CASSESATNDGWPQHF.

The chain employs TRBV7-9 and TRBJ1-6, with 8 nucleotides matching TRBD1. This CDR3 region has 17 residues. Germline-derived CDR1 and CDR2 are SEHNR and FQNEAQ (reference sequence). V was pared by 2 bases and J by 4 bases, with 7 bases of the junction left unmatched. The CDR3 nucleotides read TGTGCCAGCAGCTTAAAAAGGACAGGGCATTATAATTCACCCCTCCACTTT. Residues: CASSLKRTGHYNSPLHF. The full variable domain, with the rest looked up from reference TRBV7-9 and TRBJ1-6, is DTGVSQNPRHKITKRGQNVTFRCDPISEHNRLYWYRQTLGQGPEFLTYFQNEAQLEKSRLLSDRFSAERPKGSFSTLEIQRTEQGDSAMYLCASSLKRTGHYNSPLHFGNGTRLTVT.

The chain is built from TRBV19 and TRBJ2-1; 7 nucleotides line up with TRBD1. The J segment lost 2 bases and the V segment lost 4 bases, leaving 8 bases of the junction unmatched. The CDR3 runs 16 residues. Germline V gene data show CDR1 as LNHDA and CDR2 as SQIVND (reference sequence). The CDR3 reads CASSNLTGTAYNEQFF. The CDR3 coding sequence is TGTGCCAGTAGTAACCTCACCGGGACAGCCTACAATGAGCAGTTCTTC.